Below are 8 T cell receptor beta chains sequenced from a single sample in a study of T cells in Graves' hyperthyroidism and ophthalmopathy. Authors of the study amplified TCR beta CDR3 regions from RNA transcripts. An initial round of RT-PCR targeting the TCR CDR3 relied on the HTBI primer set. TCRdb re-called the multiplex PCR reads with MiXCR, one entry per CDR3 protein. Of over 700,000 distinct CDR3 sequences in the sample, over 35% were seen once. Sequences were obtained from blood. The receptors stem from a man aged 18 to 30 with Graves' hyperthyroidism.

A single count supports this clonotype. A much bigger clone sits one base away, suggesting this may be a read error. The CDR3 reads CASSCSIHSGANVLTF. Written as DNA, the CDR3 is TGTGCCAGCAGCTGTAGCATTCACTCTGGGGCCAACGTCCTGACTTTC. The V and J genes are TRBV7-8 and TRBJ2-6; D is uncertain. The length of the CDR3 is 16 residues. Germline V gene sequence: CDR1 SGHVS, CDR2 FQNEAQ. Trimming took off 4 bases at V and 0 bases at J, with 10 bases between the two ends.

The chain uses TRBV9 and TRBJ1-1; no firm D call. Trimming removed 1 base at V and 2 bases at J, with 18 bases between. This CDR3 region has 17 residues. Germline V CDR1 and CDR2: SGDLS, YYNGEE. This CDR3 is CASSVTPTGLGNTEAFF. The DNA for the CDR3 is TGTGCCAGCAGCGTAACTCCTACGGGGTTGGGAAACACTGAAGCTTTCTTT.

This sequence joins TRBV7-2 and TRBJ2-7; 8 bases match TRBD2. The germline V gene encodes CDR1 SGHTA and CDR2 FQGNSA. V lost 5 bases, J lost 2 bases, and 8 bases stayed unmatched. This CDR3 spans 15 amino acids. The CDR3 is CASSEFPGGPYEQYF. DNA for the CDR3: TGTGCCAGCAGCGAATTCCCGGGAGGGCCCTACGAGCAGTACTTC.

This clonotype was picked up a small number of times. CDR3 DNA sequence: TGTGCCAGCAGCGTAGCTAACAGGGTCACCGGGGAGCTGTTTTTT. Its protein product is CASSVANRVTGELFF. The rearrangement links TRBV9 to TRBJ2-2, with D possibly matching TRBD1 (6 bases). Germline CDR1 and CDR2: SGDLS and YYNGEE. This CDR3 has 15 amino acids. V lost 0 bases and J lost 4, with 10 bases in between.

This clonotype was detected many times. The chain carries TRBV20-1 and TRBJ2-5; no reliable D call. The CDR3 extends over 10 amino acids. V was pared by 5 bases and J by 2 bases, with 3 bases between. The germline V gene encodes CDR1 DFQATT and CDR2 SNEGSKA (reference sequence). DNA of the CDR3: TGCAGTGCTCGACAAGAGACCCAGTACTTC. Its protein product is CSARQETQYF.

The V call is TRBV7-3, the J call TRBJ1-1; no clear D. Per germline, CDR1 SGHTA and CDR2 FQGTGA. The CDR3 length is 16 residues. Between the trimmed V and J ends, which lost 5 bases and 3 bases, there was a span of 19 bases. CDR3 nucleotides: TGTGCCAGCAGCCAAGATAAACCGGGCGCGGACACTGAAGCTTTCTTT. Amino acid sequence: CASSQDKPGADTEAFF.

This clonotype was seen at least ten times. The rearrangement links TRBV10-3 to TRBJ2-5, with a weak D call TRBD1 (6 bases). This CDR3 region has 17 residues. Trimming stripped 3 bases from V and 1 base from J, with 18 bases between. The germline V gene encodes CDR1 ENHRY and CDR2 SYGVKD. CDR3 bases: TGTGCCATCAGTGACCCCCCGACAGGTCTACCCCAAGAGACCCAGTACTTC. It encodes CAISDPPTGLPQETQYF.

This clonotype was recorded at least ten times. The chain links TRBV7-9 to TRBJ2-5; D might be TRBD1 (6 bases). With 6 bases removed from V and 0 bases from J, the gap between germline ends came to 8 bases. The CDR3 covers 13 residues. CDR1 is SEHNR and CDR2 is FQNEAQ in the germline V gene (reference sequence). Here the CDR3 reads CASRWDNQETQYF. Here the CDR3 DNA reads TGTGCCAGCAGGTGGGACAACCAAGAGACCCAGTACTTC. Full variable domain (missing parts from reference TRBV7-9 and TRBJ2-5): DTGVSQNPRHKITKRGQNVTFRCDPISEHNRLYWYRQTLGQGPEFLTYFQNEAQLEKSRLLSDRFSAERPKGSFSTLEIQRTEQGDSAMYLCASRWDNQETQYFGPGTRLLVL.